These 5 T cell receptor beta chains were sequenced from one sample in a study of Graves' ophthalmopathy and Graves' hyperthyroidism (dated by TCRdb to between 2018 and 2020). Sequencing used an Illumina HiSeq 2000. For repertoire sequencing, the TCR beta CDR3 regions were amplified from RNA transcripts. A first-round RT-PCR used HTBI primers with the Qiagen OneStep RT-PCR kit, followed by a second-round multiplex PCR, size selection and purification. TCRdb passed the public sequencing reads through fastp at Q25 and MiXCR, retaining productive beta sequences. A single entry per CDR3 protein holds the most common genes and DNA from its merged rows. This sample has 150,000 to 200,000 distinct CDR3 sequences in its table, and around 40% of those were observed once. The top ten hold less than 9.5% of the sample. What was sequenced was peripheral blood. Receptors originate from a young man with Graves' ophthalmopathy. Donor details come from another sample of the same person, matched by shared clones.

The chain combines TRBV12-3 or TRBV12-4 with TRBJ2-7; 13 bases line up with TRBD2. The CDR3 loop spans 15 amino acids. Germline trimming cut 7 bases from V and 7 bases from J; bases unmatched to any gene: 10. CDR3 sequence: CASTLLAGGPGEQYF. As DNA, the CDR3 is TGTGCCAGCACCCTACTAGCGGGAGGGCCGGGGGAGCAGTACTTC.

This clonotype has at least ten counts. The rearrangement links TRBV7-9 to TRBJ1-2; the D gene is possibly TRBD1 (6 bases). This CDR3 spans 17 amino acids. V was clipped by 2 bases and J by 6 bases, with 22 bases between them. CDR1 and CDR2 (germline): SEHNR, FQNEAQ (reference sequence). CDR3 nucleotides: TGTGCCAGCAGCTTACGCGGGACACCCTCGAGAGAGGATGGCTACACCTTC. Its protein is CASSLRGTPSREDGYTF.

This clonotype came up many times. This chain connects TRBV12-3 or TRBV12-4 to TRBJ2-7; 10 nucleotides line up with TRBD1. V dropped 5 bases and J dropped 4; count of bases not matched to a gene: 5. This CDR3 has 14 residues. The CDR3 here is CASSPTGGAYEQYF. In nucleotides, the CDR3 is TGTGCCAGCAGTCCGACAGGGGGCGCATACGAGCAGTACTTC.

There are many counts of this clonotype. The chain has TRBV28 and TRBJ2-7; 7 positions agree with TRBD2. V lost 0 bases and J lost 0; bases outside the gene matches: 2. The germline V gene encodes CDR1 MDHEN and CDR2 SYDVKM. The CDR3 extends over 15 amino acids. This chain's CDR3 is CASSLWSSGSYEQYF. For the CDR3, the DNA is TGTGCCAGCAGTTTATGGTCTAGCGGCTCCTACGAGCAGTACTTC.

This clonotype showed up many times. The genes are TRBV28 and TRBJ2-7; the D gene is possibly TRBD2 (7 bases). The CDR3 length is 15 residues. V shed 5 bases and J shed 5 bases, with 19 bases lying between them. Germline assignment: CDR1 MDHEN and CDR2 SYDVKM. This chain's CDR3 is CASSLSGGGSDEQYF. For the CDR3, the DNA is TGTGCCAGCAGTCTTAGTGGGGGCGGGAGCGACGAGCAGTACTTC.